This T cell receptor (beta chain) derives from a study of control samples from healthy donors and cancer patients. Only in-frame clones appear in the TCRdb table, and some are missing; sequencing was by immunoSEQ multiplex PCR. The table lists about 59,000 clones, roughly nine tenths of them singletons. Trimming shortened V by 4 bases and J by 0 bases, and 20 bases separated the two germline ends. Germline assignment: CDR1 SGHDT and CDR2 YYEEEE. CDR3 size: 17 residues. This clone was recorded once. The chain combines TRBV5-6 with TRBJ2-7; the D call may be TRBD1 or TRBD2 (6 bases each). This clonotype was obtained from a man between 35 and 55 years old with colorectal cancer. Sequencing input: PBMCs. This CDR3 reads CASSGGRRGFLSYEQYF. CDR3 DNA: TGTGCCAGCAGCGGCGGACGGAGGGGGTTCCTCTCCTACGAGCAGTACTTC.